What follows are 16 T cell receptor beta chains derived from one specimen sequenced in a study of blood T cell repertoires in COVID-19. Clones were read by immunoSEQ multiplex PCR, and TCRdb kept only the in-frame ones, dropping some. The sample includes 120,000 to 150,000 clones, about four fifths seen only once; the top ten take roughly 4.5%. The sequenced sample consisted of peripheral blood. Every receptor here comes from a human donor in a cohort sampled during active COVID-19.

The rearrangement links TRBV5-1 to TRBJ2-7; D is uncertain. The CDR3 contains 10 residues. CDR1 SGHRS and CDR2 YFSETQ come from the germline V gene. Trimming took off 7 bases at V and 2 bases at J, with 4 bases between the two ends. CDR3 DNA: TGCGCCAGCGGGCCCTACGAGCAGTACGTC. Protein product: CASGPYEQYV.

The chain uses TRBV5-5 and TRBJ2-1; 10 nucleotides agree with TRBD2. CDR3 length equals 16 residues. Trimming at V came to 4 bases and at J to 6 bases, leaving 10 bases not matched to a gene. The germline gives CDR1 SGHKS, CDR2 YYEKEE (reference sequence). CDR3 loop: CASSRPGTSVANEQFF. In DNA, the CDR3 is TGTGCCAGCAGCCGCCCCGGGACTAGCGTCGCCAATGAGCAGTTCTTC.

V and J are TRBV6-6 and TRBJ2-3, with TRBD1 matching 10 bases. CDR1 is MNHNY and CDR2 is SVGAGI in the germline V gene (reference sequence). The CDR3 is 16 amino acids. With V trimmed by 0 bases and J by 2 bases, 2 bases remained unmatched. This CDR3 reads CASSYSTGGPTDTQYF. DNA of the CDR3: TGTGCCAGCAGTTACTCGACAGGGGGCCCCACAGATACGCAGTATTTT.

V gene TRBV6-5 combines with J gene TRBJ1-6; 10 bases align to TRBD1. The J segment lost 9 bases and the V segment lost 2 bases, leaving 7 bases of the junction unmatched. The CDR3 spans 16 residues. The germline gives CDR1 MNHEY, CDR2 SVGAGI. The CDR3 loop reads CASSYGQGGLFSPLHF. The CDR3 DNA sequence: TGTGCCAGCAGTTACGGACAGGGGGGTCTCTTTTCACCCCTCCACTTT.

The chain uses TRBV15 and TRBJ2-3; D uncertain. The CDR3 extends over 15 amino acids. Deletions cut 3 bases from V and 1 base from J, with 11 bases between. The germline V gene encodes CDR1 LNHNV and CDR2 YYDKDF (reference sequence). The DNA for the CDR3 is TGTGCCACCAGCAGTACTGGTCCTGGCACAGATACGCAGTATTTT. The encoded protein is CATSSTGPGTDTQYF.

The chain joins TRBV19 to TRBJ1-3, with no clear D. From germline, CDR1 is LNHDA and CDR2 SQIVND (reference sequence). This CDR3 has 16 amino acids. V lost 3 bases and J 1 base, leaving 13 bases between the germline ends. The CDR3 DNA is TGTGCCAGTAGTATTTCCGCGGCGGGGTCTGGAAACACCATATATTTT. It translates to CASSISAAGSGNTIYF.

This rearrangement joins TRBV6-5 to TRBJ1-1; maybe TRBD1 (5 bases). The CDR3 extends over 13 amino acids. The V end lost 2 bases, the J end lost 6 bases, and 10 bases lay between the germline ends. CDR1 and CDR2 from the germline V gene are MNHEY and SVGAGI. The CDR3 here is CASSYGGRAEAFF. The CDR3 DNA sequence: TGTGCCAGCAGTTACGGGGGGAGAGCTGAAGCTTTCTTT.

The chain uses TRBV5-1 and TRBJ2-3; 10 bases agree with TRBD1. This CDR3 is 14 amino acids long. Germline CDR1 and CDR2: SGHRS and YFSETQ. Germline trimming cut 4 bases from V and 3 bases from J; bases unmatched to any gene: 2. The CDR3 sequence: CASSPGQGTDTQYF. CDR3 DNA sequence: TGCGCCAGCAGCCCGGGACAGGGGACAGATACGCAGTATTTT.

The CDR3 loop reads CASLRGPSNQPQHF. CDR3 DNA: TGTGCCAGCCTCAGGGGGCCGAGCAATCAGCCCCAGCATTTT. V and J are TRBV6-5 and TRBJ1-5, with 8 positions matching TRBD1. This CDR3 spans 14 amino acids. Germline trimming cut 8 bases from V and 1 base from J; bases unmatched to any gene: 4. Germline V gene lookup returns CDR1 MNHEY and CDR2 SVGAGI.

This chain connects TRBV4-1 to TRBJ2-3; unclear D gene. V was clipped by 4 bases and J by 2 bases, with 10 bases between them. Germline V gene sequence: CDR1 MGHRA, CDR2 YSYEKL. CDR3 length: 14 amino acids. Here the CDR3 reads CASSLFEFTDTQYF. CDR3 nucleotides: TGCGCCAGCAGCCTCTTTGAGTTCACAGATACGCAGTATTTT.

This chain connects TRBV6-5 to TRBJ1-1, with D perhaps TRBD1 (6 bases). CDR3 length: 15 residues. V was shortened by 6 bases and J by 2 bases, with 16 bases between the two germline ends. CDR1 is MNHEY, CDR2 SVGAGI, per germline. The CDR3 protein is CASSPYGQLNTEAFF. The CDR3 DNA reads TGTGCCAGCAGCCCCTACGGACAGCTAAACACTGAAGCTTTCTTT.

The J gene is TRBJ2-2, the V gene TRBV6-5, with D possibly TRBD1 on 6 matching bases. Germline CDR1 is MNHEY and CDR2 is SVGAGI. The CDR3 extends over 16 amino acids. Trimming left V 0 bases short and J 3 bases short, with 11 bases between. The CDR3 loop is CASSYSSGADTGELFF. The CDR3 region has the DNA TGTGCCAGCAGTTACTCGTCAGGGGCGGACACCGGGGAGCTGTTTTTT.

This clone was counted a few times. This chain uses TRBV7-2 with TRBJ1-2, with 12 bases aligning to TRBD1. J lost 7 bases, V lost 1 base, and 7 bases had no gene match. Germline V gene sequence: CDR1 SGHTA, CDR2 FQGNSA. The CDR3 is 16 residues long. CDR3 in amino acids: CASSLGPGQGAIGYTF. CDR3 in DNA: TGTGCCAGCAGCTTAGGGCCGGGACAGGGGGCGATTGGCTACACCTTC.

This chain connects TRBV7-9 to TRBJ1-1, with unresolved D. CDR1 is SEHNR and CDR2 is FQNEAQ in the germline V gene (reference sequence). V was trimmed by 4 bases and J by 5 bases, leaving 17 bases between them. The CDR3 is 15 amino acids. The CDR3 bases are TGTGCCAGCAGCTCCCACCCATACTCGGTGACTGAAGCTTTCTTT. It encodes CASSSHPYSVTEAFF.

This chain connects TRBV5-1 to TRBJ1-1; 8 bases are a match to TRBD1. Germline V gives CDR1 SGHRS, CDR2 YFSETQ. The V segment lost 4 bases and the J segment 4 bases; nucleotides outside the gene matches: 6. The CDR3 contains 14 residues. The chain's CDR3 is CASSGTTGGTEAFF. CDR3 DNA: TGCGCCAGCAGCGGGACAACAGGGGGCACTGAAGCTTTCTTT.

V usage is TRBV18 and J usage is TRBJ2-1, with TRBD1 identical over 7 bases. CDR1 and CDR2 from the germline V gene are KGHSH and LQKENI. V shed 5 bases, J shed 5 bases, and the junction held 3 bases outside the gene matches. This CDR3 is 13 amino acids long. The CDR3, as DNA: TGTGCCAGCTCATCGGGACAGAACAATGAGCAGTTCTTC. It translates to CASSSGQNNEQFF.